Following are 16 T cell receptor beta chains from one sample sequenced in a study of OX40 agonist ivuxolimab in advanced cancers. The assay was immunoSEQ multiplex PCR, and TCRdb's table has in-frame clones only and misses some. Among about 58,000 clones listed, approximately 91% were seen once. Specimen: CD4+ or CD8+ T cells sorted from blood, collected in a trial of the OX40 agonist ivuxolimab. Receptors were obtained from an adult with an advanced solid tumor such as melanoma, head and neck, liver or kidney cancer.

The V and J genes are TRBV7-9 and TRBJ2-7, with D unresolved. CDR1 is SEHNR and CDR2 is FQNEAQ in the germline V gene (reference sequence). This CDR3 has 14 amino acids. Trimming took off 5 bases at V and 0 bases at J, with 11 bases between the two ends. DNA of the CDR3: TGTGCCAGCAGCCCGACGGAGAGCTCCTACGAGCAGTACTTC. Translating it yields CASSPTESSYEQYF.

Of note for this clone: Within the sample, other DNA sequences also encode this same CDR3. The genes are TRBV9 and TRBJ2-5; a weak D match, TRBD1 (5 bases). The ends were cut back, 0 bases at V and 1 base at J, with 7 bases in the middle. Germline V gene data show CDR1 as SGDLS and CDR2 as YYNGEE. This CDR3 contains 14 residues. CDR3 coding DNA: TGTGCCAGCAGCGTAGATAGGGGCCAAGAGACCCAGTACTTC. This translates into CASSVDRGQETQYF.

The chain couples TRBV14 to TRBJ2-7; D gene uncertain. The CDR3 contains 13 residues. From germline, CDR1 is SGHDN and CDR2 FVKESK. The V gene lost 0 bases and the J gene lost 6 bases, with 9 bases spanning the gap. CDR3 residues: CASSQEMAAEQYF. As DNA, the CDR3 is TGTGCCAGCAGCCAAGAAATGGCTGCCGAGCAGTACTTC.

The CDR3 sequence is CASSEGGGYEQYF. Here the CDR3 DNA reads TGCGCCAGCAGTGAGGGCGGGGGCTACGAGCAGTACTTC. The chain is built from TRBV10-1 and TRBJ2-7, with 7 bases matching TRBD2. With 2 bases clipped from V and 3 bases from J, the junction kept 1 base outside the gene matches. The CDR3 has 13 residues. Germline lookup yields CDR1 WNHNN and CDR2 SYGVQD (reference sequence).

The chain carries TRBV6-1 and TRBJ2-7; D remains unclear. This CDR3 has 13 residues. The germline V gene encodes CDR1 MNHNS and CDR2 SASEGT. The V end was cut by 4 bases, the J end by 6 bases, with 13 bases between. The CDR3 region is CASSGSLGPEQYF. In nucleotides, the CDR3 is TGTGCCAGCAGTGGTTCCCTAGGACCCGAGCAGTACTTC.

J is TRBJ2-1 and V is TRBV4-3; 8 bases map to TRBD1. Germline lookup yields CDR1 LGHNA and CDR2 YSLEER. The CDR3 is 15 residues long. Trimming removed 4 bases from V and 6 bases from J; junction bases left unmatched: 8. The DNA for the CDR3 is TGCGCCAGCAGCCCAGACAGGGGACCTCCCAATGAGCAGTTCTTC. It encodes CASSPDRGPPNEQFF.

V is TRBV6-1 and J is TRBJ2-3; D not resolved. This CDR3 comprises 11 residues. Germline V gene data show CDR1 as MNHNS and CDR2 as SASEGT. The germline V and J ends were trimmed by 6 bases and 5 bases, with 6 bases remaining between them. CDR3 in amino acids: CASSILDTQYF. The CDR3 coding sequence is TGTGCCAGCAGCATCTTAGATACGCAGTATTTT.

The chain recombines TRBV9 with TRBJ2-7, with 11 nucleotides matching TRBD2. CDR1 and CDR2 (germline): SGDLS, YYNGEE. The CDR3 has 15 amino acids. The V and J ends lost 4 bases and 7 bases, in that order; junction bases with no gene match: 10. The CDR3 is CASSPPGLAGWEQYF. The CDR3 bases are TGTGCCAGCAGCCCCCCAGGACTAGCGGGCTGGGAGCAGTACTTC. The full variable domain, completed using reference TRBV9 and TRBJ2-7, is DSGVTQTPKHLITATGQRVTLRCSPRSGDLSVYWYQQSLDQGLQFLIQYYNGEERAKGNILERFSAQQFPDLHSELNLSSLELGDSALYFCASSPPGLAGWEQYFGPGTRLTVT.

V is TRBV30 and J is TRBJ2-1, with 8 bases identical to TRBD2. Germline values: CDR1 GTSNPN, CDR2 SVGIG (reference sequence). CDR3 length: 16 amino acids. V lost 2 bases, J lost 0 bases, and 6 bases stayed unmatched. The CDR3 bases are TGTGCCTGGAGTTTGGTGCGGGAGGACTCCTACAATGAGCAGTTCTTC. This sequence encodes CAWSLVREDSYNEQFF.

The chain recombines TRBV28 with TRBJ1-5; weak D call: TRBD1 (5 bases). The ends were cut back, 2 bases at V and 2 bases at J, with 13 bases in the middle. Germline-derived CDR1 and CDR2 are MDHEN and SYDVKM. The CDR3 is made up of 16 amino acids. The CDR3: CASSLPLRGGNQPQHF. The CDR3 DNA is TGTGCCAGCAGTTTACCACTTAGGGGCGGCAATCAGCCCCAGCATTTT.

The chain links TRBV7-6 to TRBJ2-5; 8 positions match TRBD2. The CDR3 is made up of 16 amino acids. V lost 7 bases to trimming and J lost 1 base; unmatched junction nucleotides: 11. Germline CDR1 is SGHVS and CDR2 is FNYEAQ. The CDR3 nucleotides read TGTGCCAGCACCTTCTCGGGAGGGAGGGCCCAAGAGACCCAGTACTTC. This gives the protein CASTFSGGRAQETQYF.

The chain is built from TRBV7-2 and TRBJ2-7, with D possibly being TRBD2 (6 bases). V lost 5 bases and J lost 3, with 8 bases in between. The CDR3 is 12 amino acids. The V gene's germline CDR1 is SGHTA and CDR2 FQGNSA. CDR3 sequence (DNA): TGTGCCAGCAGCGCCGGGAGCTACGAGCAGTACTTC. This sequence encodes CASSAGSYEQYF. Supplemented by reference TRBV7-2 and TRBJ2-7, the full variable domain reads GAGVSQSPSNKVTEKGKDVELRCDPISGHTALYWYRQSLGQGLEFLIYFQGNSAPDKSGLPSDRFSAERTGGSVSTLTIQRTQQEDSAVYLCASSAGSYEQYFGPGTRLTVT.

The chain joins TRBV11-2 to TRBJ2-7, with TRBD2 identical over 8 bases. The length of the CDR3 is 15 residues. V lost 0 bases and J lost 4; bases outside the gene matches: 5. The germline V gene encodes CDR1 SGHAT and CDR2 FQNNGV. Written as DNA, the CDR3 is TGTGCCAGCAGCTTAGATCCAGCGGGAGCGTACGAGCAGTACTTC. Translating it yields CASSLDPAGAYEQYF.

CDR3: CATLFGRHSTDTQYF. The CDR3 DNA is TGTGCCACCCTTTTCGGGAGGCATTCCACAGATACGCAGTATTTT. The chain has TRBV6-6 and TRBJ2-3, with 7 bases lining up with TRBD2. The CDR3 has 15 residues. Losses at the gene ends were 10 bases for V and 2 bases for J; bases not matched to a gene: 12. Per the germline V gene, CDR1 is MNHNY and CDR2 is SVGAGI (reference sequence).

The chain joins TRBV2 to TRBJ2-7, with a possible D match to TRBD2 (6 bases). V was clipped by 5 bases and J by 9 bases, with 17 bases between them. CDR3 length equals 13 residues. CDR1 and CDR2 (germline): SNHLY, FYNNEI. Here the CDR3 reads CASSSSALRVQYF. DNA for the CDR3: TGTGCCAGCAGTTCTAGCGCCCTACGCGTGCAGTACTTC.

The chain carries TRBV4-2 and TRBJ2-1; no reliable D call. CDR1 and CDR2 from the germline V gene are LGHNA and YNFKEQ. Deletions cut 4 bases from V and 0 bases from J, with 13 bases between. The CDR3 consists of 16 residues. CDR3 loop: CASSPHTLSSYNEQFF. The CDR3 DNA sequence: TGTGCCAGCAGCCCGCACACTCTAAGCTCCTACAATGAGCAGTTCTTC.